This T cell receptor (beta chain) was captured by sequencing in a study of shared clonotypes between healthy human individuals (dated by TCRdb to about 2020). With respect to the entire study: A couple of women and a few men aged 18 to 49 years were included in the cohort. For each donor, CD4 naive and CD4 memory were each given three plates, CD8 naive was given two plates, and CD8 memory was given one plate. To estimate repertoire size and how much clonotypes are shared between individuals, the study performed deep sequencing of blood TCR repertoires from roughly five healthy adults. To increase sequencing depth and limit assay-specific biases, different laboratories used diverse techniques to prepare libraries and sequence TCR repertoires. Each donor's leukapheresis produced roughly between roughly 0.85 and 9 billion PBMCs. Results and caveats for the whole study, not just this receptor: Rarefaction of sorted-subset datasets indicated incomplete sequencing despite the large sequencing depth. The small number of donors limited the genetic and exposure-history diversity represented. Pairwise subsampling indicated that sequencing depth was expected to affect the degree of clonotype sharing among donors. Higher generation probabilities were observed for clonotypes shared by all four sorted-subset donors than for non-shared clonotypes. Larger estimated clonotype richness was generally found for naive subsets than for memory subsets. Across a few donors, roughly 5.1% of naive CD4, more than 3% of naive CD8, 2.3% of memory CD4, and 0.3% to 0.45% of memory CD8 clonotypes were shared. Only blood was sampled, and tissue TCR repertoires likely differ from those in blood.

CD8 naive samples consisted of CD45RO-negative cells that were positively selected for CCR7, yielding a CD45RA+CCR7+ population without TemRA cells. The donors were healthy, HIV-negative adults with no recently reported acute infections or vaccinations. Every donor was a Caucasian adult living in Nashville, Tennessee, USA. Blood was collected by leukapheresis, and PBMCs were isolated by Ficoll-Histopaque density gradient centrifugation and then cryopreserved in liquid nitrogen vapor phase. Analytical flow cytometry was used to check the purity and quantity of every magnetically sorted T cell population. From each sorted fraction, genomic DNA was isolated and quantified by UV absorbance on a Nanodrop 2000c. Counted from cysteine to phenylalanine, this CDR3 has 20 amino acids. The CDR3 DNA has 60 bases and is translated from base 1. After removal of 2 bases from V and 2 bases from J, the junction retains 11 bases not matched to a gene. CDR1 and CDR2 (WNHNN, SYGVQD) derive from the germline V gene (reference sequence).

TCR CDR3 regions were amplified from genomic DNA by multiplex PCR using the deep immunoSEQ assay. For each cell subset, the extracted genomic DNA was distributed evenly across all wells of several immunoSEQ 96-well plates, and each plate served as one replicate. For sorted subsets, each replicate PCR was loaded with roughly 190 ng genomic DNA, equivalent to 30,000 or so T cell genomes. The purified libraries were quantified using a Qubit 3.0 fluorometer, sized with a Bioanalyzer 2100, and then quantified again using the KAPA Library Quantification kit. Each immunoSEQ 96-well plate was sequenced on its own single-read 150-cycle Illumina NextSeq 550 flow cell. In the original analysis: Because the immunoSEQ output included only junctional sequences and no quality scores, the filtering could not be the same as the filtering used for full-length reads. To assign V/J genes and CDR3, sequences were annotated against IMGT germline references using PyIR, a Python wrapper for IgBLAST v1.9. Reads were removed for weak V/J assignments (E-value above 1e-6), missing CDR3, stop codons, out-of-frame junctions, or ambiguous translated residues. A V3J clonotype was defined by an identical inferred V gene, J gene, and CDR3 amino acid sequence. To compute the percentage overlap between repertoires, the number of shared unique clonotypes was divided by the size of the smaller repertoire. Richness of each repertoire was evaluated using RTK rarefaction, the Chao1 estimator, and Recon v2.1 estimates of unobserved clonotypes. Generation probabilities for all TCRbeta clonotypes obtained by the gDNA method from a handful of donors were computed using OLGA. This is the immuneACCESS table as TCRdb keeps it, with only in-frame sequences that have V and J called. A part of the clones is gone; compared with another copy, unresolved V genes explain less than half, and the rest is unexplained. D and trimming come from the DNA, and the V and J calls and clone size come from that table. The table for this sample lists approximately 740,000 clones; about 91% of them were counted only once. The ten largest account for approximately 25% of the sample.

As for this clone: There is no known antigen for this receptor. No much larger clonotype is one base removed from it; base qualities were not supplied.

This TCR came from a man younger than 45 in good health. The sequence links TRBV10-1 to TRBJ2-3, with 15 bases in between that match TRBD2. Material: naive CD8+ T cells sorted from blood. Taken with the paper, the label for cell subset or site translates to: CD45RA+CCR7+. The CDR3 reads as follows: CASSETGLAGGRADTDTQYF. The base sequence is TGCGCCAGCAGTGAGACTGGACTAGCGGGAGGGCGGGCTGACACAGATACGCAGTATTTT.